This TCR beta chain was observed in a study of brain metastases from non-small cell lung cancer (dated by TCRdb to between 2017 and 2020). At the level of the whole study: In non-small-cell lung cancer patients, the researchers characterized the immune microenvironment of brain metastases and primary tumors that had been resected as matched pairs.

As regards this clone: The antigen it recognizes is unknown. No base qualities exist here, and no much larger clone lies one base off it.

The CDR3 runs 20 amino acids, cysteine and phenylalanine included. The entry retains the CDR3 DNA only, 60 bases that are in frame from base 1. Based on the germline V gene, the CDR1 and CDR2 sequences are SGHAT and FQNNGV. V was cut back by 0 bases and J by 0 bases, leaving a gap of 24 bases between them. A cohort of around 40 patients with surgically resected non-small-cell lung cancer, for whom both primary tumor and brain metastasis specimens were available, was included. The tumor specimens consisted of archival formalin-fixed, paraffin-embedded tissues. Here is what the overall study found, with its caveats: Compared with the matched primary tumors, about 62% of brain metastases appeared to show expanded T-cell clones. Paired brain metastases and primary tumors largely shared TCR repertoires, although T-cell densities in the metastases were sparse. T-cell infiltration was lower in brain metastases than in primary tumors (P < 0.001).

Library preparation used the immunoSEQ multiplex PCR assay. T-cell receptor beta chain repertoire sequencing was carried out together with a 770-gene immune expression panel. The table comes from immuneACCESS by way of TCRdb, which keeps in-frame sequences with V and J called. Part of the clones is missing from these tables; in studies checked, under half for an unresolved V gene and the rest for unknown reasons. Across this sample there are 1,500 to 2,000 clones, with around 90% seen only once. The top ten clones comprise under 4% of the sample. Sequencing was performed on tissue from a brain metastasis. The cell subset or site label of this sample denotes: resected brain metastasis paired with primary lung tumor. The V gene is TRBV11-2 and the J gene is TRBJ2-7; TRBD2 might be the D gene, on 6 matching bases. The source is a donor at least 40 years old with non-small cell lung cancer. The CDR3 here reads CASSLDVEGGGAPSSYEQYF. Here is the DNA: TGTGCCAGCAGCTTAGATGTGGAGGGAGGTGGTGCGCCCAGCTCCTACGAGCAGTACTTC.